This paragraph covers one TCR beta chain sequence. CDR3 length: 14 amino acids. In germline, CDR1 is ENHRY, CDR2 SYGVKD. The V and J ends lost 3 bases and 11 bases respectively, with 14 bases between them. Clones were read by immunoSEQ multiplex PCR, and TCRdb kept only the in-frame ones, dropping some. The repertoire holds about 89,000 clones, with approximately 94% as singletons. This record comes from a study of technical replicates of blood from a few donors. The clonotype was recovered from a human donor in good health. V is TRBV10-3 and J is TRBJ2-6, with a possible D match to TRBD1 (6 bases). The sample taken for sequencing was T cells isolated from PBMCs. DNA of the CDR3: TGTGCCATCAGTGACCCAGACAGGACCGACGTCCTGACTTTC. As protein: CAISDPDRTDVLTF.